These T cell receptor beta chains were read from a single sample in a study of blood T cell repertoires in COVID-19. The data were produced by immunoSEQ multiplex PCR, yet TCRdb's version contains in-frame clones alone and is incomplete. This table holds about 80,000 clones, 75% to 85% found once. Input material: peripheral blood. The receptors originated from a man between 60 and 75 years old with COVID-19, enrolled during active disease. The CDR3 runs from the conserved cysteine through the conserved F or W. The order of the fields is J gene, V gene, D gene, clone size, CDR3 DNA, CDR3 protein. D genes are given only for firm matches. Clone size, where shown, is once, few, many, or a class for clones that have expanded.

TRBJ2-7 TRBV19 TRBD2 . TGTGCCAGTAGCTATTCCGGGACTAGCGGCAACTACGAGCAGTACTTC CASSYSGTSGNYEQYF
TRBJ1-2 TRBV9 TRBD1 . TGTGCCAGCAGCGGAGGGGGCAGGGTCTATGGCTACACCTTC CASSGGGRVYGYTF
TRBJ2-5 TRBV5-4 TRBD2 . TGTGCCAGCAGGTCCAAGACTAGCGGGAGGGGGGGAGAGACCCAGTACTTC CASRSKTSGRGGETQYF
TRBJ1-5 TRBV4-2 . . TGTGCCAGCAGCCAACAGGTCGGGGGCAATCAGCCCCAGCATTTT CASSQQVGGNQPQHF
TRBJ2-1 TRBV4-2 TRBD2 . TGTGCCAGCAGCCAAGGTCGAACTAGCGGGAGGGCCGGTAATGAGCAGTTCTTC CASSQGRTSGRAGNEQFF
TRBJ1-4 TRBV2 . once TGTGCCAGCAAAGCGAGGAGGGGACTAGCGGCAACTAATGAAAAACTGTTTTTT CASKARRGLAATNEKLFF
TRBJ2-7 TRBV6-1 TRBD1 . TGTGCCAGCAGTGAACCGGGACAGGGGAACGCCTACGAGCAGTACTTC CASSEPGQGNAYEQYF
TRBJ1-6 TRBV4-1 TRBD1 . TGCGCCAGCAGCCAAGTTCGGCAGGGGGCTTATTCACCCCTCCACTTT CASSQVRQGAYSPLHF
TRBJ2-2 TRBV10-1 TRBD1 . TGCGCCAGCATACGACAGGGGCTGGACACCGGGGAGCTGTTTTTT CASIRQGLDTGELFF
TRBJ2-1 TRBV18 . . TGTGCCAGCTCAATGGGGCGTGATGTGGATGAGCAGTTCTTC CASSMGRDVDEQFF
TRBJ2-7 TRBV7-3 TRBD1 once TGTGCCAGCAGCTTCGAGCAGGGGGACGAGCAGTACTTC CASSFEQGDEQYF
TRBJ2-7 TRBV2 . few TGTGCCAGCTCAGGGTACGAGCAGTACTTC CASSGYEQYF
TRBJ1-3 TRBV11-2 TRBD1 . TGTGCCAGCAGCCTAGCCGGGACAGGAGGAAACACCATATATTTT CASSLAGTGGNTIYF
TRBJ1-5 TRBV6-6 . . TGTGCCAGCATTGGGCAGCTCAATCAGCCCCAGCATTTT CASIGQLNQPQHF
TRBJ1-1 TRBV25-1 . few TGTGCCAGCAGTGAGCAGGACAGGAACACTGAAGCTTTCTTT CASSEQDRNTEAFF
TRBJ1-2 TRBV5-4 . . TGTGCCAGCACGCCCTCGACGCGGATTGGAAATGGCTACACCTTC CASTPSTRIGNGYTF
TRBJ1-1 TRBV29-1 . . TGCAGCTCTTTAACGGGAATGAACACTGAAGCTTTCTTT CSSLTGMNTEAFF
TRBJ2-1 TRBV18 TRBD2 . TGTGCCAGCTCACCGGTCCGGGCTAGCGGGGGGGCGAGTGAGCAGTTCTTC CASSPVRASGGASEQFF
TRBJ2-2 TRBV3-1/TRBV3-2 TRBD2 . TGTGCCAGCAGCATAGCGGGGGGCTTCTACACCGGGGAGCTGTTTTTT CASSIAGGFYTGELFF
TRBJ1-1 TRBV9 . . TGTGCCAGCAGCGTAGGACCCTCGGGGACTGAAGCTTTCTTT CASSVGPSGTEAFF
TRBJ1-2 TRBV5-4 TRBD1 . TGTGCCAGCAGCCCGACAGGGGGCCACTATGGCTACACCTTC CASSPTGGHYGYTF
TRBJ1-6 TRBV9 . . TGTGCCAGCAGGCGGGCCGGAGATTCACCCCTCCACTTT CASRRAGDSPLHF
TRBJ1-2 TRBV5-5 TRBD1 . TGTGCCAGCAGCGCTTCTGGGACAGACTATGGCTACACCTTC CASSASGTDYGYTF
TRBJ2-3 TRBV24-1 . . TGTGCCACCAGTGATCCGGAGGGGACAGATACGCAGTATTTT CATSDPEGTDTQYF
TRBJ2-1 TRBV20-1 TRBD2 . TGCAGTGCTAGTTGGCGGCTAGCGGGAGTTCTTAGCAATGAGCAGTTCTTC CSASWRLAGVLSNEQFF
TRBJ1-3 TRBV5-1 . . TGCGCCAGCAGCTTGGACGGTTCCTCTGGAAACACCATATATTTT CASSLDGSSGNTIYF
TRBJ1-2 TRBV6-5 TRBD1 few TGTGCCAGCAGTTACTCCGACAGGGGCTATGGCTACACCTTC CASSYSDRGYGYTF
TRBJ2-1 TRBV6-4 TRBD2 . TGTGCCAGCAGTTTACTAGCGGGGGAGTACAATGAGCAGTTCTTC CASSLLAGEYNEQFF
TRBJ1-6 TRBV7-6 . . TGTGCCAGCAGCTTCAGTTCCCAACAGGATTCACCCCTCCACTTT CASSFSSQQDSPLHF
TRBJ1-1 TRBV4-1 TRBD1 few TGCGCCAGCAGCCCCAGGACAGGGGGCACCATGAACACTGAAGCTTTCTTT CASSPRTGGTMNTEAFF
TRBJ2-1 TRBV7-3 TRBD1 . TGTGCCAGCAGCTCGACAGGGGGCCCCTACAATGAGCAGTTCTTC CASSSTGGPYNEQFF
TRBJ2-2 TRBV10-3 TRBD2 . TGTGCCATCAGTGGGACTAGCGGGAAGGACGGGGAGCTGTTTTTT CAISGTSGKDGELFF
TRBJ1-2 TRBV6-5 TRBD1 few TGTGCCAGCAGTTCCTCGGGACAGGTTAACTATGGCTACACCTTC CASSSSGQVNYGYTF
TRBJ1-4 TRBV5-1 . many TGCGCCAGCAGCTTGGGGGGGGTTACGGTGGAAAAACTGTTTTTT CASSLGGVTVEKLFF
TRBJ1-5 TRBV7-2 . few TGTGCCAGCAGCTTAGACGGTACGGGGGTGCGCCAGCCCCAGCATTTT CASSLDGTGVRQPQHF